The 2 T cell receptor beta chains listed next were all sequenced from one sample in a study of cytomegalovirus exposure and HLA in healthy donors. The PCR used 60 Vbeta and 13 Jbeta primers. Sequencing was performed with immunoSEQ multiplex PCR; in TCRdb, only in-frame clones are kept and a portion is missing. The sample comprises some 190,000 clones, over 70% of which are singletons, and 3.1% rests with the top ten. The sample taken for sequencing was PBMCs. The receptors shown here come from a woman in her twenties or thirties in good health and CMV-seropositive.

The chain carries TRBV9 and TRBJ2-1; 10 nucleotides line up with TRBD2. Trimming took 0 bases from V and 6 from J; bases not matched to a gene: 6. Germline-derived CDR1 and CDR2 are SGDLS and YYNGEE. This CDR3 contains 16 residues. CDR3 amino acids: CASSVAWVAGGNEQFF. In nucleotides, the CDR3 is TGTGCCAGCAGCGTAGCCTGGGTAGCGGGGGGCAATGAGCAGTTCTTC.

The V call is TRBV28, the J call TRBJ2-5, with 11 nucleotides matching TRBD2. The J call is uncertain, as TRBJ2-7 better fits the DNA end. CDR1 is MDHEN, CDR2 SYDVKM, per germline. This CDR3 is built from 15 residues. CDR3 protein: CASIGLAGFSYEQYF. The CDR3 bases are TGTGCCAGCATAGGACTAGCGGGCTTTTCGTACGAGCAGTACTTC.